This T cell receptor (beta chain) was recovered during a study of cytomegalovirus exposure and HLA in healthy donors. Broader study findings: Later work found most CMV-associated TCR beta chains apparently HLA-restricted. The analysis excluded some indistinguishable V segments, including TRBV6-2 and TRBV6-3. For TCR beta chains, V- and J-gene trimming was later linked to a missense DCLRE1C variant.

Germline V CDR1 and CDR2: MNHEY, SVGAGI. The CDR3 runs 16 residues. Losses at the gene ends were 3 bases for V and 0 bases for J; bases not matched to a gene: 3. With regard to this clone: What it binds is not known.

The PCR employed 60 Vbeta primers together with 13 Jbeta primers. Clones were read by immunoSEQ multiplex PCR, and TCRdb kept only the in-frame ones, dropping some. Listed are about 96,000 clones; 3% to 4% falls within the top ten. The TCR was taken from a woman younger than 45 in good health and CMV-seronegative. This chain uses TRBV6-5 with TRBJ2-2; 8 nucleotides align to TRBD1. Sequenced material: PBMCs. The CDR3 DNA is TGTGCCAGCAGTTATTCGGACAGGGCGAACACCGGGGAGCTGTTTTTT. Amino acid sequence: CASSYSDRANTGELFF.